This TCR beta chain was retrieved from a study of T cell repertoires in cytomegalovirus infection. Study at large: HLA-C-restricted CMV epitopes, recently identified, and well-studied HLA-B-restricted ones were used by the study. Findings and limits, study-wide: There were carriers of CMV plus the relevant HLA, and cumulative public TCR beta family frequency identified them. CMV-specific TCR beta clonotypes restricted by HLA-C were the ones dominating the ex vivo response.

V was pared by 7 bases and J by 4 bases, with 6 bases of the junction left unmatched. Germline lookup yields CDR1 DFQATT and CDR2 SNEGSKA (reference sequence). The CDR3 has 14 residues. TCRdb re-called the reads with MiXCR, one entry per CDR3 protein. The sample holds hundreds of thousands of distinct CDR3 sequences, about 33% seen once. Comment on this clonotype: The antigen remains undetermined.

The chain employs TRBV20-1 and TRBJ2-3, with TRBD2 matching 12 bases. This clonotype was obtained from a human donor in good health (CMV status not recorded). Some clones in this sample may be carry-over from other donors' samples. Sequencing was performed on cultured PBMCs, taken from culture after CMV antigen stimulation. The CDR3 coding sequence is TGCAGTGGGGCGACTAGCGGGAGAGCAGATACGCAGTATTTT. This encodes CSGATSGRADTQYF.